This T cell receptor beta chain was sequenced for a study of cytotoxic CD8 clonotypes in ibrutinib-treated CLL. V was pared by 3 bases and J by 2 bases, with 5 bases between. The germline gives CDR1 MDHEN, CDR2 SYDVKM. The CDR3 consists of 12 residues. Only in-frame clones appear in the TCRdb table, and some are missing; sequencing was by immunoSEQ multiplex PCR. The data contain some 46,000 clones, approximately 70% of them singletons. The rearrangement joins TRBV28 to TRBJ2-7, with D hard to call. The specimen comprised PBMCs, sampled after 12 months of ibrutinib treatment. This receptor was identified in a human donor with chronic lymphocytic leukemia. The CDR3 sequence is CASSFGTYEQYF. The CDR3 nucleotides read TGTGCCAGCAGTTTCGGTACCTACGAGCAGTACTTC.